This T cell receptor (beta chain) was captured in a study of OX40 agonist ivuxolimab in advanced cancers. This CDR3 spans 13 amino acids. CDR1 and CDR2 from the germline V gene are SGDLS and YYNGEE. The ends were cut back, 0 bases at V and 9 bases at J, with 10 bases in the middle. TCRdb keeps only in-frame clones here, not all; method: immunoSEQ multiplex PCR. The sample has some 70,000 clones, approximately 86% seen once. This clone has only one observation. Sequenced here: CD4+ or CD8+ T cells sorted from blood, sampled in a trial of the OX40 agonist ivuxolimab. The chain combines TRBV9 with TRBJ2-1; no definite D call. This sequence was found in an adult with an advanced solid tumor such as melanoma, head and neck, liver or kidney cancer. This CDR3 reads CASSVVKESEQFF. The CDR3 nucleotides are TGTGCCAGCAGCGTAGTGAAGGAGAGTGAGCAGTTCTTC.